A selection of T cell receptor beta chains follows, all from one sample in a study of blood T cell repertoires in COVID-19. The data were produced by immunoSEQ multiplex PCR, yet TCRdb's version contains in-frame clones alone and is incomplete. The repertoire consists of fewer than 25,000 clones, with around 94% occurring once and the leading ten covering around 8%. Sample: peripheral blood. These receptors came from a human donor in a cohort sampled during active COVID-19. Both conserved end residues are part of each CDR3. A D gene is named only where the DNA matches it firmly. Clone size is shown for a subset of rows, as once, few, many or a class of expanded clone.

size | J | V | D | DNA | CDR3
. | TRBJ1-1 | TRBV19 | TRBD1 | TGTGCCAGTAGTATTAGGACAGGGATGAACACTGAAGCTTTCTTT | CASSIRTGMNTEAFF
. | TRBJ2-7 | TRBV28 | TRBD2 | TGTGCCAGCAGTTCCGGACTAGCCACCTACGAGCAGTACTTC | CASSSGLATYEQYF
. | TRBJ2-1 | TRBV7-2 | TRBD2 | TGTGCCAGCAATCTGGGACTAGCTTGGTTCTTC | CASNLGLAWFF
. | TRBJ2-1 | TRBV28 | . | TGTGCCAGCAGTTTATTCCAGGGGGCGAGGGAGCGGGAGGACAATGAGCAGTTCTTC | CASSLFQGAREREDNEQFF
. | TRBJ2-5 | TRBV12-3/TRBV12-4 | . | TGTGCCAGCAGTCCGGGGTTACAAGAGACCCAGTACTTC | CASSPGLQETQYF
. | TRBJ2-1 | TRBV29-1 | TRBD1 | TGCAGCGCCCCGGGACAGGGATTGAGCTCCTACAATGAGCAGTTCTTC | CSAPGQGLSSYNEQFF
. | TRBJ2-3 | TRBV5-5 | . | TGTGCCAGCAGCGCCCGTAGGGGACTTGGGGATACGCAGTATTTT | CASSARRGLGDTQYF
. | TRBJ2-7 | TRBV30 | . | TGTGCCTGGAGTGTAGTCAGGGCAAGGGAATACTACGAGCAGTACTTC | CAWSVVRAREYYEQYF
. | TRBJ2-1 | TRBV4-1 | TRBD2 | TGCGCCAGCAGCCACCGCCTAGCGGGAGTAGCCAATGAGCAGTTCTTC | CASSHRLAGVANEQFF
once | TRBJ1-5 | TRBV3-1/TRBV3-2 | . | TGTGCCAGCAGCCAAGGTATAGGGGAAGGTCAGCCCCAGCATTTT | CASSQGIGEGQPQHF
once | TRBJ1-1 | TRBV5-1 | TRBD1 | TGCGCCAGCAGCCCGGACAGGCTGGGGACCACTGAAGCTTTCTTT | CASSPDRLGTTEAFF
. | TRBJ1-1 | TRBV18 | . | TGTGCCAGCTCACCCAGGGTCGGGACTGAAGCTTTCTTT | CASSPRVGTEAFF
few | TRBJ1-6 | TRBV25-1 | TRBD1 | TGTGCCAGCAGTGGATTCCTGGACAGGCTTAATTCACCCCTCCACTTT | CASSGFLDRLNSPLHF
. | TRBJ2-1 | TRBV19 | TRBD2 | TGTGCCAGTAGTAGGGGACTAGCGGGTGTATACAATGAGCAGTTCTTC | CASSRGLAGVYNEQFF
. | TRBJ2-1 | TRBV11-1 | TRBD2 | TGTGCCAGCAGCCTAGCGGGAGGGCGGAATGAGCAGTTCTTC | CASSLAGGRNEQFF
. | TRBJ1-1 | TRBV11-2 | . | TGTGCCAGCAGTTTCATAAGCCGCACAGGGTTAGGCACTGAAGCTTTCTTT | CASSFISRTGLGTEAFF
. | TRBJ2-7 | TRBV5-8 | TRBD1 | TGTGCCAGCAGCTTGCTGGACAGGGCCTACGAGCAGTACTTC | CASSLLDRAYEQYF
once | TRBJ2-5 | TRBV5-1 | . | TGCGCCAGCAGCTTTCAGTCTCGCCAAGAGACCCAGTACTTC | CASSFQSRQETQYF
. | TRBJ1-2 | TRBV30 | . | TGTGCCTGGAGTGTACGCAGGGACTATGGCTACACCTTC | CAWSVRRDYGYTF
. | TRBJ2-7 | TRBV5-4 | TRBD2 | TGTGCCAGCAGCTTGTCGGGACTAACTTCCTACGAGCAGTACTTC | CASSLSGLTSYEQYF